The entry below describes one TCR beta chain. This record comes from a study of TIL therapy for anti-PD-1-resistant metastatic lung cancer. Looking at the study overall: Tumor harvest preceded PD-1/PD-L1 blockade, followed by nivolumab treatment.

Germline V gives CDR1 MNHNY, CDR2 SVGAGI (reference sequence). The CDR3 is 15 residues long. The ends were cut back, 0 bases at V and 1 base at J, with 7 bases in the middle. The libraries were made with immunoSEQ v3. Repertoires were generated with immunoSEQ multiplex PCR, while TCRdb's copy carries only in-frame clones and drops some. The sample lists about 45,000 clones; 65% to 80% were seen once. The time point is: pre-treatment sample, taken before nivolumab and TIL therapy. The chain has TRBV6-6 and TRBJ1-3; TRBD1 might be the D (5 bases). This clonotype was obtained from a man aged 65 to 85 with non-small cell lung cancer. Here the sequenced sample was blood, taken at baseline. The CDR3 DNA sequence: TGTGCCAGCAGTTACTCGGGGGGGTCTGGAAACACCATATATTTT. Protein sequence: CASSYSGGSGNTIYF.